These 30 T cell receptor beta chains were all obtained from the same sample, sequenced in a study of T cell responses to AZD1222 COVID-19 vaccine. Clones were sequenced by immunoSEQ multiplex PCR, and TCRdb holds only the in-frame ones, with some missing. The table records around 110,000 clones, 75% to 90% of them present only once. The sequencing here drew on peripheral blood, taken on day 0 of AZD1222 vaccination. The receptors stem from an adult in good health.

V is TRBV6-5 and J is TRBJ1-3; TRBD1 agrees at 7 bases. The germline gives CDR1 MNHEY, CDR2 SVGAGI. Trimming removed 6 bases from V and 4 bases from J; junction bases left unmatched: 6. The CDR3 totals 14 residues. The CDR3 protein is CASRRQGTGNTIYF. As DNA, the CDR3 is TGTGCCAGCAGGCGACAGGGTACGGGAAACACCATATATTTT.

CDR3 DNA sequence: TGCGCCAGCAGCACCGACAGGGACTACACCTTC. It encodes CASSTDRDYTF. The chain uses TRBV5-1 and TRBJ1-2; 7 bases match TRBD1. The germline CDR1 and CDR2 sequences are SGHRS and YFSETQ. The CDR3 length is 11 residues. V was pared by 4 bases and J by 10 bases, with 4 bases of the junction left unmatched.

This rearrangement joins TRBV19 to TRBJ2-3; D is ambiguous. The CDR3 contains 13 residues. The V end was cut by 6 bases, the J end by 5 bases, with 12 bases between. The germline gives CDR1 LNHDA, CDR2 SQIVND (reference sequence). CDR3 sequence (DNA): TGTGCCAGTAGAGAGGAGACGGGAGATACGCAGTATTTT. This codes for CASREETGDTQYF.

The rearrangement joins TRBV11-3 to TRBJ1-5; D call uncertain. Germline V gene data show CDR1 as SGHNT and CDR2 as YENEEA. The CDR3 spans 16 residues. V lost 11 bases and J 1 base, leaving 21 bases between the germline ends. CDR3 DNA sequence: TGTGCCCAGACACCGGCAACCATAAAAAGCAATCAGCCCCAGCATTTT. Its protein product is CAQTPATIKSNQPQHF. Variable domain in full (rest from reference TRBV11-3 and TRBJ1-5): EAGVVQSPRYKIIEKKQPVAFWCNPISGHNTLYWYLQNLGQGPELLIRYENEEAVDDSQLPKDRFSAERLKGVDSTLKIQPAELGDSAVYLCAQTPATIKSNQPQHFGDGTRLSIL.

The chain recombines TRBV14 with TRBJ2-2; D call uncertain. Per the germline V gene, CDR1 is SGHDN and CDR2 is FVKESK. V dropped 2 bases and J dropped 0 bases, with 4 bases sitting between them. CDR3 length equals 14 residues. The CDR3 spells CASSQLPNTGELFF. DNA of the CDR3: TGTGCCAGCAGCCAATTACCGAACACCGGGGAGCTGTTTTTT.

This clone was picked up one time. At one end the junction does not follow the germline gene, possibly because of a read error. The CDR3 here is CASSWTLTGNNQPQHF. CDR3 DNA: TGTGCCAGCAGCTGGACCCTCACGGGAAACAATCAACCCCAGCATTTT. The V gene is TRBV7-3, the J gene TRBJ1-5; D ambiguous. The CDR3 is 16 amino acids. Looked up from germline, CDR1 is SGHTA and CDR2 is FQGTGA.

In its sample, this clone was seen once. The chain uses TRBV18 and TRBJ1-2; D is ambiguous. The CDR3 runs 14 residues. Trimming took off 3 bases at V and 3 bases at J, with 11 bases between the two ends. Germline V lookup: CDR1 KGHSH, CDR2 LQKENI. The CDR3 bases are TGTGCCAGCTCACCTACCCTAGGAGACTATGGCTACACCTTC. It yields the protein CASSPTLGDYGYTF.

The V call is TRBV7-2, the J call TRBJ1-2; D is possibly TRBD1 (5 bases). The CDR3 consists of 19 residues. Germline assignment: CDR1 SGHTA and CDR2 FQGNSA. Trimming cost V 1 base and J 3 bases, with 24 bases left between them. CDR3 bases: TGTGCCAGCAGCTTAGACGCGGGGATGGCAGGGAAAGATGACTATGGCTACACCTTC. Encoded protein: CASSLDAGMAGKDDYGYTF.

The CDR3 nucleotides read TGTGCCAGCAGCACCGGGACTGTCTACGAGCAGTACTTC. Protein sequence: CASSTGTVYEQYF. The chain combines TRBV5-4 with TRBJ2-7; a weak D match, TRBD2 (6 bases). Trimming took off 4 bases at V and 3 bases at J, with 11 bases between the two ends. The germline CDR1 and CDR2 sequences are SGHNT and YYREEE (reference sequence). The CDR3 runs to 13 residues.

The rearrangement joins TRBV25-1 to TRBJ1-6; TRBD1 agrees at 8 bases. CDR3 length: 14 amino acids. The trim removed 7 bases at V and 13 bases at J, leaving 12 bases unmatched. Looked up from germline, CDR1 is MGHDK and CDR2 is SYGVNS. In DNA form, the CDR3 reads TGTGCCAGCACCTCCGGGACAGGCCGTTTGCCCCTCCACTTT. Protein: CASTSGTGRLPLHF.

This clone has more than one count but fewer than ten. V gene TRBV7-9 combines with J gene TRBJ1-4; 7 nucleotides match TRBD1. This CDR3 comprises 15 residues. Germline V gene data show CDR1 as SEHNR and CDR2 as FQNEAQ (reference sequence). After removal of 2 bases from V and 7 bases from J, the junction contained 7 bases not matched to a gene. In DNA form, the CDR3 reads TGTGCCAGCAGCTTACTCCGACAGGGAAGTGAAAAACTGTTTTTT. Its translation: CASSLLRQGSEKLFF. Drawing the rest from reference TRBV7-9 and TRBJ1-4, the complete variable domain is DTGVSQNPRHKITKRGQNVTFRCDPISEHNRLYWYRQTLGQGPEFLTYFQNEAQLEKSRLLSDRFSAERPKGSFSTLEIQRTEQGDSAMYLCASSLLRQGSEKLFFGSGTQLSVL.

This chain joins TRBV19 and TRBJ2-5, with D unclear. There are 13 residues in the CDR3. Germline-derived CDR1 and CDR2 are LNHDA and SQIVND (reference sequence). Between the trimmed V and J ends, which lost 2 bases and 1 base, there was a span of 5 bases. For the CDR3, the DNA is TGTGCCAGTAGTATAACCCGCCAAGAGACCCAGTACTTC. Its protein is CASSITRQETQYF.

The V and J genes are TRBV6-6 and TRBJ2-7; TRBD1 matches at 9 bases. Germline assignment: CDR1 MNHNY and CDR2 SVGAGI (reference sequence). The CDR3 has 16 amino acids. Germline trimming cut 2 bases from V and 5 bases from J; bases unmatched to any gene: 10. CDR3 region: CASSYLGGTGSHEQYF. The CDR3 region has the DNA TGTGCCAGCAGTTACCTAGGGGGGACAGGGAGCCACGAGCAGTACTTC.

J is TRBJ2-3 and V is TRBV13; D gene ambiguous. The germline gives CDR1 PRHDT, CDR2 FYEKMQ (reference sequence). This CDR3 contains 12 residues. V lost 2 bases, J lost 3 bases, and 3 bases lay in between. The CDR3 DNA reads TGTGCCAGCAGCTTAAGGACAGATACGCAGTATTTT. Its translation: CASSLRTDTQYF.

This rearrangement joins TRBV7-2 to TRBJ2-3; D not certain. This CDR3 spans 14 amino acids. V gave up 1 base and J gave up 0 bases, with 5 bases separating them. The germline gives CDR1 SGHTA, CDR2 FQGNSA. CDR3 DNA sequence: TGTGCCAGCAGCTTAGACTGGAGCACAGATACGCAGTATTTT. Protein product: CASSLDWSTDTQYF.

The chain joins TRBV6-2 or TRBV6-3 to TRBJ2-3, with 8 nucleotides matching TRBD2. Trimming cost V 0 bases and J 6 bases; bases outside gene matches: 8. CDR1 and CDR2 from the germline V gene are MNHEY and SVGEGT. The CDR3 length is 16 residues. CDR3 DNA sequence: TGTGCCAGCAGTTACTCGCCGGGAGGGCCCCCGGATACGCAGTATTTT. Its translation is CASSYSPGGPPDTQYF.

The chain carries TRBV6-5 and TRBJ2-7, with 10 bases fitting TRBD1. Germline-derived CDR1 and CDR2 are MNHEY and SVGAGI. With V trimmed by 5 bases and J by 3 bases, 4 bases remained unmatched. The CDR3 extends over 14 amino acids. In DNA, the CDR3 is TGTGCCAGCAGTCCGGGACAGGGGCTCTACGAGCAGTACTTC. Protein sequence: CASSPGQGLYEQYF.

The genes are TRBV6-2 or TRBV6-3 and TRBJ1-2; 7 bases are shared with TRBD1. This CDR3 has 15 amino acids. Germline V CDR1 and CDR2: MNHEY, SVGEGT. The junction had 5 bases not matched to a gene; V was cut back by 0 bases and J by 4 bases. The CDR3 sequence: CASSYSTTGAYGYTF. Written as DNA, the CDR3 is TGTGCCAGCAGTTACTCGACTACAGGGGCCTATGGCTACACCTTC.

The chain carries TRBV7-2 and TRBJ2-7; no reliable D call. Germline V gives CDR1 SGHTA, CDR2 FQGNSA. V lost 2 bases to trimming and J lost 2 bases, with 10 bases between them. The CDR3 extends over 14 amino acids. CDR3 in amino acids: CASSLPDKPYEQYF. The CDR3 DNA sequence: TGTGCCAGCAGCTTACCCGACAAACCCTACGAGCAGTACTTC.

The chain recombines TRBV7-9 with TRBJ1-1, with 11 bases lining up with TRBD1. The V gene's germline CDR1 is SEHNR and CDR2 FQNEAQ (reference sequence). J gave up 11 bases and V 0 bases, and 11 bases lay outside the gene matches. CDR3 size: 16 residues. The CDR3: CASSLAQGQGAVSAFF. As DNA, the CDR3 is TGTGCCAGCAGCTTAGCGCAAGGACAGGGGGCTGTGTCGGCTTTCTTT.

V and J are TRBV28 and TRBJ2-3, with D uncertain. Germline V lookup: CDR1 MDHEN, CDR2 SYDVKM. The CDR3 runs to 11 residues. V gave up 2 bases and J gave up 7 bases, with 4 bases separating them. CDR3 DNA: TGTGCCAGCAGTTTAGTCCATACGCAGTATTTT. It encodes CASSLVHTQYF.

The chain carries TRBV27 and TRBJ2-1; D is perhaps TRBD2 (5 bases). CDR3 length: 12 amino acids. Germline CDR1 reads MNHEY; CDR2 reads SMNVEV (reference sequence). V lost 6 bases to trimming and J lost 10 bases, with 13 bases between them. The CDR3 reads CASRTTGNEQFF. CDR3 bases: TGTGCCAGCAGAACCACCGGGAACGAGCAGTTCTTC.

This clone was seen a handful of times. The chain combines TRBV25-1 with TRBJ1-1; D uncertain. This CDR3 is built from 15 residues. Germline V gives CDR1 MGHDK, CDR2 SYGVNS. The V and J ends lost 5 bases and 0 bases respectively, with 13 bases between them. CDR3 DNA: TGTGCCAGCAGTCCCCCCGGAACATTGAACACTGAAGCTTTCTTT. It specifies CASSPPGTLNTEAFF.

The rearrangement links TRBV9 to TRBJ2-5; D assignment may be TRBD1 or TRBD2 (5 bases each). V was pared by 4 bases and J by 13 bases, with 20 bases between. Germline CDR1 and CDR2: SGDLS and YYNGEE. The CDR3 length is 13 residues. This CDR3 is CASSLTRDGVRYF. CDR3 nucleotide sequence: TGTGCCAGCAGCCTTACCAGGGACGGGGTAAGGTACTTC.

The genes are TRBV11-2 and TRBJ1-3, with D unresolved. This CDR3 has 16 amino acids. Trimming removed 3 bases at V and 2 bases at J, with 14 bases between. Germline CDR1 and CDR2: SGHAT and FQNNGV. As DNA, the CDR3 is TGTGCCAGCAGCTTTCCTGGTACAAACCCTGGAAACACCATATATTTT. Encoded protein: CASSFPGTNPGNTIYF.

CDR3 loop: CASRLQGVYQPQHF. The CDR3 DNA follows: TGTGCCAGCAGACTTCAGGGGGTCTATCAGCCCCAGCATTTT. The V and J genes are TRBV6-6 and TRBJ1-5, with 7 positions matching TRBD1. J gave up 5 bases and V 6 bases, and 7 bases lay outside the gene matches. Germline loops: CDR1 MNHNY, CDR2 SVGAGI (reference sequence). This CDR3 spans 14 amino acids.

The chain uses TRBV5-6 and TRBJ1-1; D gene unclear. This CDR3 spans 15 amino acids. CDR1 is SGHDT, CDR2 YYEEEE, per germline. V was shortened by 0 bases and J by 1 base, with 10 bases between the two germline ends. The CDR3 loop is CASSLDAGSNTEAFF. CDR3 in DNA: TGTGCCAGCAGCTTGGATGCTGGGTCGAACACTGAAGCTTTCTTT.

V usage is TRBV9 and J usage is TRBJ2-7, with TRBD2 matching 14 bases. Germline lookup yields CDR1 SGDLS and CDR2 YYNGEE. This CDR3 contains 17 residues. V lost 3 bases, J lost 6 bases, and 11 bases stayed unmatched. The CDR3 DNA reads TGTGCCAGCAGCGCGGGACTAGCGGGAGTACGGGCATCCGAGCAGTACTTC. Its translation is CASSAGLAGVRASEQYF. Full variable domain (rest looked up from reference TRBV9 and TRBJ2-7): DSGVTQTPKHLITATGQRVTLRCSPRSGDLSVYWYQQSLDQGLQFLIQYYNGEERAKGNILERFSAQQFPDLHSELNLSSLELGDSALYFCASSAGLAGVRASEQYFGPGTRLTVT.

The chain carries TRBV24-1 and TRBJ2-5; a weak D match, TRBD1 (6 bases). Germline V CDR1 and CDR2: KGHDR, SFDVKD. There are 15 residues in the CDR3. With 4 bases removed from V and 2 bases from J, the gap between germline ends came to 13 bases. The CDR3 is CATSDAGQIQETQYF. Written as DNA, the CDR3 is TGTGCCACCAGTGACGCTGGACAGATACAAGAGACCCAGTACTTC.

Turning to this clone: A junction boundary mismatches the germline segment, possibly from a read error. The DNA for the CDR3 is TGTGCCAGCAGCCCCCTAATGGCGGGAGTGAACCCCGGGGAGCTGTTTTTT. It is translated as CASSPLMAGVNPGELFF. This chain uses TRBV27 with TRBJ2-2, with 7 bases that match TRBD2. From germline, CDR1 is MNHEY and CDR2 SMNVEV (reference sequence). CDR3 size: 17 residues.